A selection of T cell receptor beta chains follows, all from one sample in a study of blood T cells in healthy people across ages. TCRdb independently ran MiXCR on the 5' RACE reads; one entry per CDR3 protein. The sample carries roughly 800,000 distinct CDR3 sequences, around half recorded once. Sequencing was carried out using blood. These receptors were collected from an elderly man in good health. The CDR3 runs from the conserved cysteine through the conserved F or W. A D gene is named only where the DNA matches it firmly. Clone size appears in some rows only: once, few, many, or a class for an expanded clone.

J	size	D	V	DNA	CDR3
TRBJ2-6	.	.	TRBV20-1	TGCAGTGCTAGAGATCCCTTCTCTGGGGCCAACGTCCTGACTTTC	CSARDPFSGANVLTF
TRBJ1-4	.	.	TRBV6-1	TGTGCCAGCAGTGAAGGGGGTTTTGGTGAAAAACTGTTTTTT	CASSEGGFGEKLFF
TRBJ2-7	.	.	TRBV7-2	TGTGCCAGCAGCTTCCGACGGGGCGGGGACGAGCAGTACTTC	CASSFRRGGDEQYF
TRBJ2-1	.	.	TRBV7-2	TGTGCCAGCAAGCTCTGGCTGGACAAGGAAGAGCAGTTCTTC	CASKLWLDKEEQFF
TRBJ1-2	few	.	TRBV27	TGTGCCAGCAGGAACTGGGCTCACAGGGAGGATGGCTACACCTTC	CASRNWAHREDGYTF
TRBJ2-1	.	.	TRBV3-1	TGTGCCAGCAGCCATCGTTTATTCGCACCGAGCTCCTACAATGAGCAGTTCTTC	CASSHRLFAPSSYNEQFF
TRBJ2-7	.	TRBD2	TRBV6-2/TRBV6-3	TGTGCCAGCAGTCCAAGGACTAGCGGGAGGGCTGTCAACGAGCAGTACTTC	CASSPRTSGRAVNEQYF
TRBJ1-1	.	.	TRBV7-2	TGTGCCAGCAGCGGACGGAAGAACACTGAAGCTTTCTTT	CASSGRKNTEAFF
TRBJ2-5	.	.	TRBV18	TGTGCCAGCTCACCGGGGGTTACGGAGACCCAGTACTTC	CASSPGVTETQYF
TRBJ1-4	.	.	TRBV27	TGTGCCAGCAGTTTATCGGGGACAACCGATTATAATGAAAAACTGTTTTTT	CASSLSGTTDYNEKLFF
TRBJ2-7	.	.	TRBV6-1	TGTGCCAGCAGTGAATCTCCCTTGGGGTTGGGCTACGAGCAGTACTTC	CASSESPLGLGYEQYF
TRBJ1-1	.	.	TRBV20-1	TGCAGTGCTAGAGAATTGAGTATAAGAAACACTGAAGCTTTCTTT	CSARELSIRNTEAFF
TRBJ2-7	once	TRBD1	TRBV5-1	TGCGCCAGCAGCTTGGGACGGACAGGGAGTTCCTACGAGCAGTACTTC	CASSLGRTGSSYEQYF
TRBJ1-5	large	.	TRBV7-8	TGTGCCAGCAGCCTACAAGAGAGTAGCAATCAGCCCCAGCATTTT	CASSLQESSNQPQHF
TRBJ1-2	.	.	TRBV11-2	TGTGCCAGCGGCCGATCTAACTATGGCTACACCTTC	CASGRSNYGYTF
TRBJ1-5	few	TRBD1	TRBV6-2/TRBV6-3	TGTGCCAGCAGTTACTCCAGGACAGGGAGCAATCAGCCCCAGCATTTT	CASSYSRTGSNQPQHF
TRBJ1-5	.	TRBD1	TRBV3-1	TGTGCCAGCAGTCCTAGGGACAGCCAGCCCCAGCATTTT	CASSPRDSQPQHF
TRBJ1-1	few	.	TRBV6-1	TGTGCCAGCAGCCCCCGACAGGAGTACACTGAAGCTTTCTTT	CASSPRQEYTEAFF
TRBJ2-1	.	.	TRBV29-1	TGCAGCGGGGAGCACAATGAGCAGTTCTTC	CSGEHNEQFF
TRBJ2-7	few	.	TRBV15	TGTGCCACCAGCAAAGAATCCGACTCCACCCTTCGCGAGCAGTACTTC	CATSKESDSTLREQYF
TRBJ2-1	few	TRBD1	TRBV28	TGTGCCAGCAGTTTAGGCCAGGGGGCGCTTATTAGGAATGAGCAGTTCTTC	CASSLGQGALIRNEQFF
TRBJ1-2	.	TRBD1	TRBV10-3	TGTGCCATCAGTGAGTCGGCAGGGGGTGGCTACACCTTC	CAISESAGGGYTF
TRBJ2-7	.	TRBD1	TRBV6-5	TGTGCCAGCATCGGGACAGGGAACGAGCAGTACTTC	CASIGTGNEQYF
TRBJ1-4	once	.	TRBV20-1	TGCAGTGCTATTGACAGCGATCGGGGAAAACTGTTTTTT	CSAIDSDRGKLFF
TRBJ1-2	.	.	TRBV29-1	TGCAGCGTCTTGGTTTTTGATGGCTACACCTTC	CSVLVFDGYTF
TRBJ2-5	.	TRBD2	TRBV20-1	TGCAGTGCTGGCCCCTTGGGGACTAGCCGGCGGAAGCAAGAGACCCAGTACTTC	CSAGPLGTSRRKQETQYF
TRBJ2-4	once	.	TRBV3-1	TGTGCCAGCAGCCAAGATGGGGTCACCAAAAACATTCAGTACTTC	CASSQDGVTKNIQYF
TRBJ2-4	.	TRBD2	TRBV5-1	TGCGCCAGCAGCTTGGTTTCGGTCGGGGGAGGGCCTTATGAGCAGTACTTC	CASSLVSVGGGPYEQYF
TRBJ2-1	.	TRBD2	TRBV10-3	TGTGCCATCAGTGAGTCCGGGCTAGCGGGTGTGGATGAGCAGTTCTTC	CAISESGLAGVDEQFF
TRBJ2-3	.	.	TRBV11-3	TGTGCCAGCAGCCCCGGACGAGGGTCCCATACGCAGTATTTT	CASSPGRGSHTQYF
TRBJ1-1	.	TRBD1	TRBV5-6	TGTGCCAGCAGCTCCCTAGGACAGGGCTTAGCGGACACTGAAGCTTTCTTT	CASSSLGQGLADTEAFF
TRBJ1-1	.	TRBD1	TRBV10-2	TGCGCCAGCAAGACAGGGGGGAACACTGAAGCTTTCTTT	CASKTGGNTEAFF
TRBJ2-3	few	.	TRBV7-9	TGTGCCAGCAGCTTTGGGGTGGGCAGATACGCGTATTTT	CASSFGVGRYAYF
TRBJ2-3	few	TRBD2	TRBV10-3	TGTGCCATCAGTGATCGGCGGGGGGGGGATACGCAGTATTTT	CAISDRRGGDTQYF
TRBJ2-7	.	TRBD2	TRBV20-1	TGCAGTGCTAGAGTAGCGGGGGCCTACGAGCAGTACTTC	CSARVAGAYEQYF
TRBJ2-2	.	.	TRBV9	TGTGCCAGCAGCGTGGACACCGGGGAGCTGTTTTTT	CASSVDTGELFF
TRBJ2-1	.	TRBD2	TRBV7-2	TGTGCCAGCAGCCTAGGGACTAGCGGGAAAGAGCAGTTCTTC	CASSLGTSGKEQFF
TRBJ2-6	few	.	TRBV30	TGTGCCTGGGGCGGGGTTGCCGGGGCCAACGTCCTGACTTTC	CAWGGVAGANVLTF
TRBJ2-7	.	.	TRBV6-2/TRBV6-3	TGTGCCAGCAGAGCCCCCTTTTTGGCGTACGAGCAGTACTTC	CASRAPFLAYEQYF
TRBJ2-7	few	.	TRBV11-2	TGTGCCAGCAGCTTAGCGGGGTGGGGGGATCCGCCCTACGAGCAGTACTTC	CASSLAGWGDPPYEQYF
TRBJ1-1	.	.	TRBV29-1	TGCAGCGTTGATGTACCAGGCGTCACCACTGAAGCTTTCTTT	CSVDVPGVTTEAFF
TRBJ2-1	.	TRBD2	TRBV20-1	TGCAGTGCTAGAGAGGGACTAGCAAGCTCCTACAATGAGCAGTTCTTC	CSAREGLASSYNEQFF
TRBJ1-5	.	TRBD1	TRBV10-3	TGTGCCACGGGACAGGGCCAGAGTCAGCCCCAGCATTTT	CATGQGQSQPQHF
TRBJ2-7	few	TRBD2	TRBV20-1	TGCAGTGCCCTCCTCTGGGGCGGGAGACCAAACGAGCAGTACTTC	CSALLWGGRPNEQYF
TRBJ2-3	few	TRBD2	TRBV5-1	TGCGCCAGCAGCCTAGCGGGAGGGCCCGTGATGGCGTATTTT	CASSLAGGPVMAYF
TRBJ2-7	many	.	TRBV11-2	TGTGCCAGCAGCTTAGCCGGGAATCGATACGAGCAGTACTTC	CASSLAGNRYEQYF
TRBJ2-3	.	.	TRBV3-1	TGTGCCAGCAGCGAGACTAGTAACAGATACGCGTATTTT	CASSETSNRYAYF
TRBJ2-3	.	TRBD1	TRBV29-1	TGCAGCGTGGACGGGACAGGGGCAACAGATACGCAGTATTTT	CSVDGTGATDTQYF
TRBJ1-1	few	.	TRBV6-2/TRBV6-3	TGTGCCAGCAGTTACCGGGGAGAGGCTTTCTTT	CASSYRGEAFF
TRBJ2-3	.	TRBD1	TRBV3-1	TGTGCCAGCAACCTTCGAGGGGGCGTGACAGATACGCAGTATTTT	CASNLRGGVTDTQYF
TRBJ2-5	few	.	TRBV7-3	TGTGCCAGCAGCCCCGCTGGAGTGGGAGAGACCCAGTACTTC	CASSPAGVGETQYF
TRBJ2-1	.	.	TRBV6-1	TGTGCCAGCAGTGTTCTGGGGGGAAGCTCCTACAATGAGCAGTTCTTC	CASSVLGGSSYNEQFF